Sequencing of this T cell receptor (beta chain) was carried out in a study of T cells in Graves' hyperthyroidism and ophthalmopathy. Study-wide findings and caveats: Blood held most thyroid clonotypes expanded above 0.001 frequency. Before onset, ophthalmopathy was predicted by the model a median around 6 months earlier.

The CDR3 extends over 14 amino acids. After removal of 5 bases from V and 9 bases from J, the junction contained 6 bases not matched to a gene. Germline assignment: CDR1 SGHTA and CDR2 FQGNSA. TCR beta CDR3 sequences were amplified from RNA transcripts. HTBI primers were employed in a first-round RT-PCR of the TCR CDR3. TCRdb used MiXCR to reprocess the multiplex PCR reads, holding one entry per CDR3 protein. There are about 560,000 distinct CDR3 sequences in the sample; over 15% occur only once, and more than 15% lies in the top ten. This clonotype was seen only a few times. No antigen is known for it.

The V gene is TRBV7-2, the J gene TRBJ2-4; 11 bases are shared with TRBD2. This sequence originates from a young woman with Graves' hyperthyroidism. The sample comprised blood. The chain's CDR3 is CASSPPLAGGIQYF. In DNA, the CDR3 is TGTGCCAGCAGCCCCCCCCTAGCGGGGGGCATTCAGTACTTC.